These 5 T cell receptor beta chains were all obtained from the same sample, sequenced in a study of T cells after yellow fever vaccination. MiXCR, run by TCRdb on the 5' RACE reads, gives a single entry per CDR3 protein. The table shows about 400,000 distinct CDR3 sequences, with 11% occurring only once. This sample comprised PBMCs, obtained on the day of the first yellow fever vaccination. These receptors came from a man between 18 and 29 years old who received the YFV17D yellow fever vaccine.

The chain has TRBV7-3 and TRBJ2-5, with D possibly matching TRBD2 (6 bases). Germline V gene sequence: CDR1 SGHTA, CDR2 FQGTGA. V lost 1 base to trimming and J lost 4 bases, with 7 bases between them. This CDR3 is built from 13 residues. In DNA form, the CDR3 reads TGTGCCAGCAGCTTAAGGAGGGGAGAGACCCAGTACTTC. As protein: CASSLRRGETQYF.

CDR3 nucleotides: TGTGCCAGCAGCCCCCTTAGCCGGTACACAGATACGCAGTATTTT. Protein: CASSPLSRYTDTQYF. The rearrangement links TRBV9 to TRBJ2-3; D ambiguous. The CDR3 extends over 15 amino acids. Germline V gene data show CDR1 as SGDLS and CDR2 as YYNGEE. Trimming pared 4 bases from V and 2 bases from J, leaving 14 bases between.

The J gene is TRBJ2-2, the V gene TRBV7-9, with D maybe TRBD1 (5 bases). From germline, CDR1 is SEHNR and CDR2 FQNEAQ (reference sequence). V was cut by 7 bases and J by 1 base, with 16 bases left in between. The CDR3 spans 16 residues. The DNA for the CDR3 is TGTGCCAGCACCCTTAGAGGCAGGGAGAACACCGGGGAGCTGTTTTTT. Its protein is CASTLRGRENTGELFF.

This clonotype was counted only a few times. The chain couples TRBV30 to TRBJ1-6; 7 nucleotides line up with TRBD1. With 5 bases clipped from V and 6 bases from J, the junction kept 7 bases outside the gene matches. The CDR3 is made up of 14 amino acids. The germline gives CDR1 GTSNPN, CDR2 SVGIG (reference sequence). This CDR3 reads CAWQGGSGNSPLHF. The CDR3, as DNA: TGTGCCTGGCAGGGGGGGTCGGGTAATTCACCCCTCCACTTT.

The rearrangement uses TRBV7-2 and TRBJ1-6; D is unclear. Germline V gene data show CDR1 as SGHTA and CDR2 as FQGNSA. The ends were cut back, 5 bases at V and 8 bases at J, with 16 bases in the middle. The length of the CDR3 is 15 residues. CDR3 bases: TGTGCCAGCAGCCGGGCTTTTGGTGGGGATTCACCCCTCCACTTT. It yields the protein CASSRAFGGDSPLHF.